The 25 T cell receptor beta chains given below trace back to one sample, sequenced in a study of blood T cell repertoires in COVID-19. Clones were read by immunoSEQ multiplex PCR, and TCRdb kept only the in-frame ones, dropping some. This table holds under 150,000 clones, approximately 88% found once. Sequenced input: peripheral blood. These receptors all come from a woman aged 35 to 49 with acute or convalescent COVID-19.

The chain has TRBV5-1 and TRBJ1-6; tentatively, D is TRBD1 (6 bases). The CDR3 loop spans 16 amino acids. The germline V and J ends were trimmed by 4 bases and 6 bases, with 17 bases remaining between them. Per the germline V gene, CDR1 is SGHRS and CDR2 is YFSETQ. CDR3 bases: TGCGCCAGCAGCCCGGGAGGGGGAAGGGGTAATTCACCCCTCCACTTT. Amino acid sequence: CASSPGGGRGNSPLHF.

The chain is built from TRBV5-1 and TRBJ1-4, with 7 positions matching TRBD1. Germline-derived CDR1 and CDR2 are SGHRS and YFSETQ. Trimming at V came to 0 bases and at J to 4 bases, leaving 3 bases not matched to a gene. This CDR3 has 15 residues. CDR3 amino acids: CASSLGTGFNEKLFF. CDR3 coding DNA: TGCGCCAGCAGCTTGGGGACAGGCTTTAATGAAAAACTGTTTTTT.

The rearrangement links TRBV5-1 to TRBJ1-2; 7 bases align to TRBD1. Germline V gives CDR1 SGHRS, CDR2 YFSETQ. The CDR3 has 14 amino acids. The J segment lost 4 bases and the V segment lost 4 bases, leaving 7 bases of the junction unmatched. The CDR3 loop is CASSSETGSYGYTF. The CDR3 DNA is TGCGCCAGCAGCAGCGAGACAGGGAGCTATGGCTACACCTTC. Filled out from reference TRBV5-1 and TRBJ1-2, the complete variable domain reads KAGVTQTPRYLIKTRGQQVTLSCSPISGHRSVSWYQQTPGQGLQFLFEYFSETQRNKGNFPGRFSGRQFSNSRSEMNVSTLELGDSALYLCASSSETGSYGYTFGSGTRLTVV.

This chain connects TRBV3-1 (or the pseudogene TRBV3-2) to TRBJ1-2; 8 nucleotides match TRBD1. The CDR3 loop spans 16 amino acids. Germline V gives CDR1 LGHDT, CDR2 YNNKEL (reference sequence). The V and J ends lost 1 base and 2 bases, in that order; junction bases with no gene match: 6. As DNA, the CDR3 is TGTGCCAGCAGCCAAGGTTCTGCAGGGGGCAACTATGGCTACACCTTC. Amino acids: CASSQGSAGGNYGYTF.

The gene calls are TRBV6-5 and TRBJ1-1; D uncertain. There are 11 residues in the CDR3. Trimming pared 7 bases from V and 3 bases from J, leaving 6 bases between. Germline values: CDR1 MNHEY, CDR2 SVGAGI. CDR3 residues: CASILDTEAFF. The CDR3 DNA reads as TGTGCCAGCATATTAGACACTGAAGCTTTCTTT.

The chain carries TRBV28 and TRBJ1-1; D uncertain. The germline gives CDR1 MDHEN, CDR2 SYDVKM. The V end lost 7 bases, the J end lost 5 bases, and 23 bases lay between the germline ends. The CDR3 runs 16 residues. CDR3 DNA sequence: TGTGCCAGCAACCCAATCCGCGGCCAGATGGGTACTGAAGCTTTCTTT. It yields the protein CASNPIRGQMGTEAFF.

The gene calls are TRBV5-8 and TRBJ1-2; 10 bases map to TRBD1. This CDR3 spans 14 amino acids. The germline gives CDR1 SGHTS, CDR2 YDEGEE. The J segment lost 8 bases and the V segment lost 1 base, leaving 5 bases of the junction unmatched. CDR3 amino acids: CASSLWDRGPGYTF. The CDR3, as DNA: TGTGCCAGCAGCTTGTGGGACAGGGGTCCCGGCTACACCTTC. The whole variable domain, remainder taken from reference TRBV5-8 and TRBJ1-2, is EAGVTQSPTHLIKTRGQQATLRCSPISGHTSVYWYQQALGLGLQFLLWYDEGEERNRGNFPPRFSGRQFPNYSSELNVNALELEDSALYLCASSLWDRGPGYTFGSGTRLTVV.

The rearrangement uses TRBV3-1 (or the pseudogene TRBV3-2) and TRBJ2-1, with 7 bases matching TRBD2. Germline V gene sequence: CDR1 LGHDT, CDR2 YNNKEL (reference sequence). CDR3 length: 16 residues. Trimming at V came to 4 bases and at J to 0 bases, leaving 6 bases not matched to a gene. The chain's CDR3 is CASSRPGGSSYNEQFF. The CDR3 DNA is TGTGCCAGCAGCCGACCCGGGGGGTCCTCCTACAATGAGCAGTTCTTC.

This clone was seen just once. This chain links TRBV5-1 with TRBJ2-5; D is possibly TRBD1 (5 bases). The CDR3 spans 16 residues. V was pared by 0 bases and J by 2 bases, with 14 bases between. Germline V lookup: CDR1 SGHRS, CDR2 YFSETQ. The CDR3 loop is CASSLGSWGGQETQYF. DNA of the CDR3: TGCGCCAGCAGCTTGGGGTCTTGGGGCGGTCAAGAGACCCAGTACTTC.

V is TRBV5-1 and J is TRBJ2-3, with D maybe TRBD1 (6 bases). The CDR3 extends over 16 amino acids. V dropped 0 bases and J dropped 2 bases, with 13 bases sitting between them. Germline V gene data show CDR1 as SGHRS and CDR2 as YFSETQ. Here the CDR3 DNA reads TGCGCCAGCAGCTTGGGGGTAGGGGGTCTCACAGATACGCAGTATTTT. Encoded protein: CASSLGVGGLTDTQYF.

The gene calls are TRBV2 and TRBJ1-2, with D possibly being TRBD1 (6 bases). V was shortened by 6 bases and J by 1 base, with 12 bases between the two germline ends. CDR1 is SNHLY and CDR2 is FYNNEI in the germline V gene. The CDR3 is 14 amino acids. The CDR3 protein is CASRVAGDNYGYTF. As DNA, the CDR3 is TGTGCCAGCAGGGTTGCAGGGGATAACTATGGCTACACCTTC.

The chain employs TRBV6-6 and TRBJ1-3; 8 bases align to TRBD1. Looked up from germline, CDR1 is MNHNY and CDR2 is SVGAGI (reference sequence). The CDR3 covers 14 residues. With V trimmed by 4 bases and J by 2 bases, 1 base remained unmatched. CDR3 region: CASSSQGAGNTIYF. For the CDR3, the DNA is TGTGCCAGCAGTTCACAGGGGGCTGGAAACACCATATATTTT.

This chain connects TRBV9 to TRBJ1-3; tentative D call: TRBD1 (6 bases). This CDR3 is 14 amino acids long. The germline V gene encodes CDR1 SGDLS and CDR2 YYNGEE. V gave up 4 bases and J gave up 0 bases, with 8 bases separating them. Here the CDR3 DNA reads TGTGCCAGCAGCACGGACAGCTCTGGAAACACCATATATTTT. Translation gives CASSTDSSGNTIYF. Full variable domain (outside the CDR3, taken from reference TRBV9 and TRBJ1-3): DSGVTQTPKHLITATGQRVTLRCSPRSGDLSVYWYQQSLDQGLQFLIQYYNGEERAKGNILERFSAQQFPDLHSELNLSSLELGDSALYFCASSTDSSGNTIYFGEGSWLTVV.

The gene calls are TRBV5-4 and TRBJ2-7; TRBD2 might be the D (5 bases). V was pared by 3 bases and J by 13 bases, with 20 bases between. Germline-derived CDR1 and CDR2 are SGHNT and YYREEE (reference sequence). The length of the CDR3 is 13 residues. The CDR3 region has the DNA TGTGCCAGCAGCTCGGGGTGGAGGAGCGCGGAATACTTC. Translated, it gives CASSSGWRSAEYF.

This sequence joins TRBV4-3 and TRBJ1-2; 7 nucleotides match TRBD1. The trim removed 2 bases at V and 8 bases at J, leaving 8 bases unmatched. This CDR3 has 14 residues. Germline loops: CDR1 LGHNA, CDR2 YSLEER. The CDR3 spells CASSQQTGLGGYTF. The DNA of the CDR3 is TGCGCCAGCAGCCAACAGACAGGGCTGGGCGGCTACACCTTC.

The chain joins TRBV4-1 to TRBJ1-6; D may be TRBD1 (6 bases). Trimming removed 3 bases from V and 8 bases from J, with 17 bases in between. Germline-derived CDR1 and CDR2 are MGHRA and YSYEKL. This CDR3 region has 16 residues. The CDR3 loop reads CASSHQGWVGDSPLHF. The CDR3 DNA reads TGCGCCAGCAGCCATCAGGGGTGGGTTGGGGATTCACCCCTCCACTTT.

This chain links TRBV30 with TRBJ1-6; 7 bases are shared with TRBD1. CDR3 size: 15 residues. After removal of 3 bases from V and 8 bases from J, the junction contained 10 bases not matched to a gene. The germline V gene has CDR1 GTSNPN and CDR2 SVGIG (reference sequence). The CDR3 bases are TGTGCCTGGAGGGACCGGACAGGACGCTATTCACCCCTCCACTTT. Amino acids: CAWRDRTGRYSPLHF.

There are a few counts of this clone. The chain recombines TRBV18 with TRBJ1-3; D unresolved. The V gene lost 6 bases and the J gene lost 2 bases, with 23 bases spanning the gap. Germline V lookup: CDR1 KGHSH, CDR2 LQKENI. This CDR3 comprises 18 residues. As DNA, the CDR3 is TGTGCCAGCTCCCAAGGGCCCTGGTCCGCGAGGGCTGGAAACACCATATATTTT. Residues: CASSQGPWSARAGNTIYF.

V is TRBV5-4 and J is TRBJ1-2; D is ambiguous. Between the trimmed V and J ends, which lost 4 bases and 4 bases, there was a span of 14 bases. CDR1 is SGHNT and CDR2 is YYREEE in the germline V gene (reference sequence). This CDR3 has 14 amino acids. The CDR3 DNA reads as TGTGCCAGCAGCCCCGTGGAGTCCTCCTATGGCTACACCTTC. This sequence encodes CASSPVESSYGYTF.

The gene calls are TRBV12-3 or TRBV12-4 and TRBJ2-2; D is uncertain. V gave up 6 bases and J gave up 5 bases, with 10 bases separating them. The CDR3 contains 13 residues. CDR3 in amino acids: CASRAGWTGELFF. The CDR3 DNA is TGTGCCAGCAGGGCCGGGTGGACCGGGGAGCTGTTTTTT.

The rearrangement uses TRBV2 and TRBJ2-7, with TRBD2 identical over 8 bases. The V gene's germline CDR1 is SNHLY and CDR2 FYNNEI. The CDR3 spans 14 residues. J was trimmed by 1 base and V by 8 bases; bases with no gene match: 7. The CDR3 DNA reads as TGTGCCAGCTCGGGAAGCGGGAGATCCTACGAGCAGTACTTC. Encoded protein: CASSGSGRSYEQYF.

This chain links TRBV5-1 with TRBJ1-3, with D perhaps TRBD1 (6 bases). The germline CDR1 and CDR2 sequences are SGHRS and YFSETQ. With 8 bases removed from V and 4 bases from J, the gap between germline ends came to 16 bases. This CDR3 region has 14 residues. The CDR3 DNA reads TGCGCCAGTTCCACAGGGTTAGTCGGAAACACCATATATTTT. Translated, it gives CASSTGLVGNTIYF.

The rearrangement links TRBV9 to TRBJ1-2, with unresolved D. The V gene lost 0 bases and the J gene lost 6 bases, with 15 bases spanning the gap. The germline CDR1 and CDR2 sequences are SGDLS and YYNGEE. The CDR3 sequence is 15 residues long. The CDR3: CASSVDSFGVNGYTF. CDR3 bases: TGTGCCAGCAGCGTAGATTCGTTCGGGGTAAATGGCTACACCTTC.

The chain links TRBV10-3 to TRBJ1-2; 11 nucleotides agree with TRBD1. Germline CDR1 is ENHRY and CDR2 is SYGVKD. CDR3 length: 14 amino acids. V dropped 6 bases and J dropped 3; count of bases not matched to a gene: 3. For the CDR3, the DNA is TGTGCCATCAGACGGGGACAGGGGGACTATGGCTACACCTTC. Its protein product is CAIRRGQGDYGYTF.

This chain's CDR3 is CASSLTGGLRGETQYF. In DNA form, the CDR3 reads TGTGCCAGCAGCTTAACCGGGGGGTTGCGGGGAGAGACCCAGTACTTC. V and J are TRBV7-9 and TRBJ2-5; 7 bases map to TRBD2. The CDR3 runs to 16 residues. Germline trimming cut 2 bases from V and 4 bases from J; bases unmatched to any gene: 10. Germline V lookup: CDR1 SEHNR, CDR2 FQNEAQ (reference sequence).